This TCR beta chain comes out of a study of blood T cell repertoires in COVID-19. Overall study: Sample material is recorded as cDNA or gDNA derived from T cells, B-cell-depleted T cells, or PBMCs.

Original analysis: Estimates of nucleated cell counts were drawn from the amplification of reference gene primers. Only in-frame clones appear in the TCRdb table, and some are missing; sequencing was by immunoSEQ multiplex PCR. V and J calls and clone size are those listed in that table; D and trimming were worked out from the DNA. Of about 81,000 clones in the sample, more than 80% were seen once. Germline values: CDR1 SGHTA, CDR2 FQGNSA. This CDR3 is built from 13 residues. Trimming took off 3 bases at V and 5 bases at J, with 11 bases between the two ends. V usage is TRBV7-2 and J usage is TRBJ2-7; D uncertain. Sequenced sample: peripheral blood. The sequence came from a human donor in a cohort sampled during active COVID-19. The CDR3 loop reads CASSLAIPHEQYF. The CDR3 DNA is TGTGCCAGCAGCTTGGCAATCCCCCACGAGCAGTACTTC.